Sequencing of this T cell receptor beta chain was carried out in a study of blood T cells in healthy people across ages. On this clonotype: Its antigen is currently unknown. Given the absence of the conserved phenylalanine or tryptophan at the CDR3 end, a read error is likely.

Points from the study as a whole: Long-lived donors exceeded aged donors in naive CD4+ cells and diversity. Diversity figures based on one million T cells were deemed too low.

The CDR3 contains 13 residues. V gave up 3 bases and J gave up 1 base, with 6 bases separating them. Through a sample-barcoded 5' primer and a J-beta primer mix, a second PCR was run for roughly 7 to 11 cycles. TCRdb re-analysed the 5' RACE reads in MiXCR, keeping a single row per CDR3 protein. This sample yields 700,000 or so distinct CDR3 sequences, of which about 20% are seen a single time; roughly 22% belongs to the top ten. Sequencing was performed on blood. This sequence was found in a man between 65 and 80 years old in good health. The V gene is TRBV12-3 or TRBV12-4, the J gene TRBJ2-5; D is unresolved. The CDR3 coding sequence is TGTGCCAGCAGTTTGATGGCCCAAGAGACCCAGTACTGC. This sequence encodes CASSLMAQETQYC.